This T cell receptor beta chain derives from a study of blood T cell repertoires in COVID-19. About the research overall: COVID-19 samples collected from the United States, Italy and Spain covered acute and convalescent phases. Sample material is recorded as cDNA or gDNA derived from T cells, B-cell-depleted T cells, or PBMCs.

Per the study methods: Nucleated cell number was recorded as an estimate derived from reference gene primer amplification. TCRdb keeps only in-frame clones here, not all; method: immunoSEQ multiplex PCR. From that table come the V and J calls and clone size; the DNA was used to work out D and trimming. Here the sample spans about 73,000 clones, roughly 87% being singletons. CDR1 and CDR2 (germline): LNHDA, SQIVND (reference sequence). V dropped 1 base and J dropped 8 bases, with 14 bases sitting between them. This CDR3 comprises 14 residues. The clonotype was recovered from a man older than 75 with acute or convalescent COVID-19. This rearrangement joins TRBV19 to TRBJ1-1, with D hard to call. Sequenced sample: peripheral blood. CDR3 sequence reads: CASSIAGIGHEAFF. In DNA form, the CDR3 reads TGTGCCAGTAGTATAGCCGGGATTGGGCACGAAGCTTTCTTT. Complete variable domain (other parts from reference TRBV19 and TRBJ1-1): DGGITQSPKYLFRKEGQNVTLSCEQNLNHDAMYWYRQDPGQGLRLIYYSQIVNDFQKGDIAEGYSVSREKKESFPLTVTSAQKNPTAFYLCASSIAGIGHEAFFGQGTRLTVV.